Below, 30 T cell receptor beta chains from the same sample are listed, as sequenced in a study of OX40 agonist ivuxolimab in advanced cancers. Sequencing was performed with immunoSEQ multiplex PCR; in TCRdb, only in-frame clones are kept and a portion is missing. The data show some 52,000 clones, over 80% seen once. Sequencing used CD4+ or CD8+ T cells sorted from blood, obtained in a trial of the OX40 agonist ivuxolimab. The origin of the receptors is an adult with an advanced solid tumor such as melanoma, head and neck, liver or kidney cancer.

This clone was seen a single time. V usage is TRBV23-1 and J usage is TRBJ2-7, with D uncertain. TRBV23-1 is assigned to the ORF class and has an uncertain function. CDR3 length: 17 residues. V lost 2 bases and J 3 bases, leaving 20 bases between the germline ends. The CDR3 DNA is TGCGCCAGCAGTCAAGGGGTTACACTACAGAACTTCTACGAGCAGTACGTC. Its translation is CASSQGVTLQNFYEQYV.

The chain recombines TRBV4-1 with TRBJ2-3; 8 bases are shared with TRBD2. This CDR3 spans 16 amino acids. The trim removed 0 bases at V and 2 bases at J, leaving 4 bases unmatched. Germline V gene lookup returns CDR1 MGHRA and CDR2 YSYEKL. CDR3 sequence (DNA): TGCGCCAGCAGCCAAGAGCTAGCGGGCAACACAGATACGCAGTATTTT. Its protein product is CASSQELAGNTDTQYF.

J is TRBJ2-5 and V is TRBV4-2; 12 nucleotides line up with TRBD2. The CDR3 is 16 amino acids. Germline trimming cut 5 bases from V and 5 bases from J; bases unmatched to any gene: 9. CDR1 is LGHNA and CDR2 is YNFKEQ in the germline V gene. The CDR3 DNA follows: TGTGCCAGCAGCGTTGCTAGCGGGGGGGCGGGGGAGACCCAGTACTTC. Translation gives CASSVASGGAGETQYF.

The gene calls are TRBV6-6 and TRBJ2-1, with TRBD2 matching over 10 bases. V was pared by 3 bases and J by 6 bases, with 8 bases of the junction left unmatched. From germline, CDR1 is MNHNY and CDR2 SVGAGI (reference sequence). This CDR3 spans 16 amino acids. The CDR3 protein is CASSYLASGGLNEQFF. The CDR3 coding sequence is TGTGCCAGCAGTTATCTTGCTAGCGGGGGTCTCAATGAGCAGTTCTTC.

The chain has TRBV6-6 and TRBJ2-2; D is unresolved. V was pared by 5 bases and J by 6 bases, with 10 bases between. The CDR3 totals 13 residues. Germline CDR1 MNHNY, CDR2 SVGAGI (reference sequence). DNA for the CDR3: TGTGCCAGCAGTCCCTCTAAAGCCGGGGAGCTGTTTTTT. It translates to CASSPSKAGELFF.

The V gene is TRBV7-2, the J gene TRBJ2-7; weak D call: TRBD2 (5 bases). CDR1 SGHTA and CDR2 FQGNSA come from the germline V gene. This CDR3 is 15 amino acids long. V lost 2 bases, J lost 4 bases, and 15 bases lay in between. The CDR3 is CASSLKGPGGYEQYV. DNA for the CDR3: TGTGCCAGCAGCTTAAAAGGCCCCGGAGGTTACGAGCAGTACGTC.

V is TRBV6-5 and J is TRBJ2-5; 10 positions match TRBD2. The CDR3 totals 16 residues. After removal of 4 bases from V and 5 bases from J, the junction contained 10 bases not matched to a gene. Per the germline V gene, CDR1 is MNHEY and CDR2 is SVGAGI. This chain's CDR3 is CASSSLIAGGMETQYF. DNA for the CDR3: TGTGCCAGCAGTTCCCTAATAGCGGGGGGTATGGAGACCCAGTACTTC.

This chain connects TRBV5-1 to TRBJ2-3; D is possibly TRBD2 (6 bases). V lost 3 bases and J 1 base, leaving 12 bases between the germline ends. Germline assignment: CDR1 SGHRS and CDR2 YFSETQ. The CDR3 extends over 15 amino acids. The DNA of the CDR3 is TGCGCCAGCAGCTCCCCGGGACTGGGCACAGATACGCAGTATTTT. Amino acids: CASSSPGLGTDTQYF.

CDR3 in amino acids: CASSAGTSGTEQYV. As DNA, the CDR3 is TGCGCCAGCAGCGCCGGGACTAGCGGGACAGAGCAGTACGTC. The rearrangement uses TRBV10-2 and TRBJ2-7, with 13 bases that match TRBD2. The CDR3 covers 14 residues. The junction had 6 bases not matched to a gene; V was cut back by 6 bases and J by 7 bases. In germline, CDR1 is WSHSY, CDR2 SAAADI.

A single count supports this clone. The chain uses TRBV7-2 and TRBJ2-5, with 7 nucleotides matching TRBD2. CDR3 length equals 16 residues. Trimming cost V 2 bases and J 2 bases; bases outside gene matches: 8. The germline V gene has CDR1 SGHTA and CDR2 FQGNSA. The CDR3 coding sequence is TGTGCCAGCAGCTTATCATATCTAGCGGTACAAGAGACCCAGTACTTC. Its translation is CASSLSYLAVQETQYF.

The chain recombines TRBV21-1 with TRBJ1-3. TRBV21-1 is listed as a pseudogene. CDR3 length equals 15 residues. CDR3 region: CASSKLANSGNTIYF. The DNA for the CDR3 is TGTGCCAGCAGCAAATTGGCTAACTCTGGAAACACCATATATTTT.

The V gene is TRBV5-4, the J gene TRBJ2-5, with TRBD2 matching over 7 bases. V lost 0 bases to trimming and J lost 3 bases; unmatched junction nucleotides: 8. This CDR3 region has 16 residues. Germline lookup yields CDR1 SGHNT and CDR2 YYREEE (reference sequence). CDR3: CASSLGGLQGKETQYF. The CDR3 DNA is TGTGCCAGCAGCTTGGGGGGACTACAAGGAAAAGAGACCCAGTACTTC.

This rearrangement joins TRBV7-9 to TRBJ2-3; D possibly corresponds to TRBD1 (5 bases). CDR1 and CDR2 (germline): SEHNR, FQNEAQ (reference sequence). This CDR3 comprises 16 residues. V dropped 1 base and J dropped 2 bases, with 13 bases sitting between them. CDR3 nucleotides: TGTGCCAGCAGCTTAGGCAGGGTGGCCCCCACAGATACGCAGTATTTT. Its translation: CASSLGRVAPTDTQYF.

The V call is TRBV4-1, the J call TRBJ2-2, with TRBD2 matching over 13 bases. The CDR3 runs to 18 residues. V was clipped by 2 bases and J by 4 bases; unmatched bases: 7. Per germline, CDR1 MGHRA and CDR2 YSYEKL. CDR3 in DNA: TGCGCCAGCAGCCAAACGGGACTAGCGGGATGGGGCACCGGGGAGCTGTTTTTT. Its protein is CASSQTGLAGWGTGELFF.

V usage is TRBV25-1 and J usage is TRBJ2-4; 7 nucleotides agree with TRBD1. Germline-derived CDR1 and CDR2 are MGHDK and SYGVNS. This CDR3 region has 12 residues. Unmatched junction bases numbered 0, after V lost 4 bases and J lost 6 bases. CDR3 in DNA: TGTGCCAGCAGTGGGGACAGAAACATTCAGTACTTC. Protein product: CASSGDRNIQYF.

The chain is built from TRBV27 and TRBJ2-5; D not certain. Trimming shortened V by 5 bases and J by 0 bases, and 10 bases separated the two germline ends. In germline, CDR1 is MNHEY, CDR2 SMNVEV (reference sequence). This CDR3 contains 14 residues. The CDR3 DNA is TGTGCCAGCAGTCCGCGTCGATACCAAGAGACCCAGTACTTC. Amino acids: CASSPRRYQETQYF.

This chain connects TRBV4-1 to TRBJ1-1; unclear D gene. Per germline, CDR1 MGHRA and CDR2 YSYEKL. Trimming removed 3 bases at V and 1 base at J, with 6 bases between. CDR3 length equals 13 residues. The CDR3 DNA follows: TGCGCCAGCAGCCACCCCCGGAACACTGAAGCTTTCTTT. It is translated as CASSHPRNTEAFF.

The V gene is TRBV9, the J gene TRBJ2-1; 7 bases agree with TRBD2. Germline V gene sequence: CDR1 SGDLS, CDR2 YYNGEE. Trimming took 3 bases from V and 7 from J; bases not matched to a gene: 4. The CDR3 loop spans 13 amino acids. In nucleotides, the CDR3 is TGTGCCAGCAGCGCCTGGACTAGTAATGAGCAGTTCTTC. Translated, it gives CASSAWTSNEQFF. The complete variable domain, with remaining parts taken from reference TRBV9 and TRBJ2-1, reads DSGVTQTPKHLITATGQRVTLRCSPRSGDLSVYWYQQSLDQGLQFLIQYYNGEERAKGNILERFSAQQFPDLHSELNLSSLELGDSALYFCASSAWTSNEQFFGPGTRLTVL.

CDR3 sequence (DNA): TGTGCCTGGAGTCGGACTAGCGGGGGGCATATGAATGAGCAGTTCTTC. This translates into CAWSRTSGGHMNEQFF. The gene calls are TRBV30 and TRBJ2-1, with 14 bases lining up with TRBD2. The CDR3 is made up of 16 amino acids. V dropped 2 bases and J dropped 7; count of bases not matched to a gene: 7. Germline V gene data show CDR1 as GTSNPN and CDR2 as SVGIG (reference sequence).

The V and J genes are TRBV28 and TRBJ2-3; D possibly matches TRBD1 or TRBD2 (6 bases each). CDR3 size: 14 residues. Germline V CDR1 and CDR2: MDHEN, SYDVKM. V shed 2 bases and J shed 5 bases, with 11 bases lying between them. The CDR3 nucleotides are TGTGCCAGCAGTTTACCGGGGGCTGGAGATACGCAGTATTTT. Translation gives CASSLPGAGDTQYF.

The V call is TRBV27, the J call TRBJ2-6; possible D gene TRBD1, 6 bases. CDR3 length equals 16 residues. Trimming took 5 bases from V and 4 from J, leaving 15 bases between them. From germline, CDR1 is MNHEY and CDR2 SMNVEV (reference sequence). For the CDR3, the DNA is TGTGCCAGCAGTCCGGTACAGGGAGCCGGGGCCAACGTCCTGACTTTC. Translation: CASSPVQGAGANVLTF.

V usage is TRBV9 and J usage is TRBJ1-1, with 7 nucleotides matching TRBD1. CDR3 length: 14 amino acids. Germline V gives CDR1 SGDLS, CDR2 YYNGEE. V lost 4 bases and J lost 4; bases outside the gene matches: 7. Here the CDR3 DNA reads TGTGCCAGCAGCCCACGACAGGGAAGCACTGAAGCTTTCTTT. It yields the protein CASSPRQGSTEAFF.

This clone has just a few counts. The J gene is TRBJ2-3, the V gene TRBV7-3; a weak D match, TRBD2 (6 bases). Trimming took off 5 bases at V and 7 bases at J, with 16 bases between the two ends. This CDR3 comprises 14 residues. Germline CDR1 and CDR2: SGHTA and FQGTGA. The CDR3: CASSQYGGTNTQYF. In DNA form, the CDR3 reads TGTGCCAGCAGCCAATATGGGGGGACGAATACGCAGTATTTT. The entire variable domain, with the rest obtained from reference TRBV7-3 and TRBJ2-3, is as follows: GAGVSQTPSNKVTEKGKYVELRCDPISGHTALYWYRQSLGQGPEFLIYFQGTGAADDSGLPNDRFFAVRPEGSVSTLKIQRTERGDSAVYLCASSQYGGTNTQYFGPGTRLTVL.

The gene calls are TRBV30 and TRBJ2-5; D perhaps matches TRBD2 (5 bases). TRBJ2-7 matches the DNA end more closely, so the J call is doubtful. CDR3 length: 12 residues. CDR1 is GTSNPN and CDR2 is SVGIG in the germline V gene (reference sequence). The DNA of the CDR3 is TGTGCCCGAGCGGACCCTGCCTACGAGCAGTACTTC. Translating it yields CARADPAYEQYF.

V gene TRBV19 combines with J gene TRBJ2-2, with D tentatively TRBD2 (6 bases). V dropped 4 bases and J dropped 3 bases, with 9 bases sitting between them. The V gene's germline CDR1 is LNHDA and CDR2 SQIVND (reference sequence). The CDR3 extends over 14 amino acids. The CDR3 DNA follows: TGTGCCAGTAGTAGGGAGGACTACACCGGGGAGCTGTTTTTT. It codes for CASSREDYTGELFF.

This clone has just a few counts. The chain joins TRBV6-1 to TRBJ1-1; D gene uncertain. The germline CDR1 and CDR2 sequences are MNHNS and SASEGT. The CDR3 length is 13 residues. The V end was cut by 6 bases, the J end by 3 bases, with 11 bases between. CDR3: CASRTRRDTEAFF. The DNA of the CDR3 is TGTGCCAGCAGGACCCGACGGGACACTGAAGCTTTCTTT.

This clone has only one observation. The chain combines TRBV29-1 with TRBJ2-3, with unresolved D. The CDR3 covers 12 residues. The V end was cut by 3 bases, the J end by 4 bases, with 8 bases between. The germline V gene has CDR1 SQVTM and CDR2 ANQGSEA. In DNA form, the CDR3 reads TGCAGCGTTGAGGAAAGGGCAGATACGCAGTATTTT. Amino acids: CSVEERADTQYF.

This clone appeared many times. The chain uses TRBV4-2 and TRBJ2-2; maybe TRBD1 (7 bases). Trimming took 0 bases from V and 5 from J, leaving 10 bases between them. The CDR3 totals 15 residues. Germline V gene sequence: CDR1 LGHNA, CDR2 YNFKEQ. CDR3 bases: TGTGCCAGCAGCCAAGAGCAGGGGGGAACCGGGGAGCTGTTTTTT. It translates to CASSQEQGGTGELFF.

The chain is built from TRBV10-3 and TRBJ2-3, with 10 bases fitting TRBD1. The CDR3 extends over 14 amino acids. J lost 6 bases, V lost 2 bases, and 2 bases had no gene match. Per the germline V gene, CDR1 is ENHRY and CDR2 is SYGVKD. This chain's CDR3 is CAISEGDRGDTQYF. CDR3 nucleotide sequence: TGTGCCATCAGTGAGGGGGACAGGGGTGATACGCAGTATTTT.

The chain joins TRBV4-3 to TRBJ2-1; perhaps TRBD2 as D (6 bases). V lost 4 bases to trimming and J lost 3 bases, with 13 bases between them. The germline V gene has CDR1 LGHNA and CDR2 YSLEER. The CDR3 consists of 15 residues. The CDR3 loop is CASSPSGTYYNEQFF. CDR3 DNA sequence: TGCGCCAGCAGCCCCTCCGGGACTTACTACAATGAGCAGTTCTTC.